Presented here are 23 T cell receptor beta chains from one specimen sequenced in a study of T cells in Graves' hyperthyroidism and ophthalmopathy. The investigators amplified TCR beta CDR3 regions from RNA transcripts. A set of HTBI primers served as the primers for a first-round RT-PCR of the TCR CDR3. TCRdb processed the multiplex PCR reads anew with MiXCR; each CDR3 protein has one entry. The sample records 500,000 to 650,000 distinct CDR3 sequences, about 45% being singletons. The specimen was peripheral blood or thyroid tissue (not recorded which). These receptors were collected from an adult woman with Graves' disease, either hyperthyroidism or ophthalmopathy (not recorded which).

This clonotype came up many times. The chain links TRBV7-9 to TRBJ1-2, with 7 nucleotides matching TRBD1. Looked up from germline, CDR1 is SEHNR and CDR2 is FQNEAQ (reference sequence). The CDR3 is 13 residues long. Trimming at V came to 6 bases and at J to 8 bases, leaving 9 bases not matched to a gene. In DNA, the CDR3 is TGTGCCAGCAGGAAGGGGGACAGCTTGGGCTACACCTTC. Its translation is CASRKGDSLGYTF.

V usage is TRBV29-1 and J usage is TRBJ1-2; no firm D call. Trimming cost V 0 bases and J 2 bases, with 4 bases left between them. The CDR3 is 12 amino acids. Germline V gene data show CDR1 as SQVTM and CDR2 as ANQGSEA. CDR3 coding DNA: TGCAGCGTTGAAGAAAACAACTATGGCTACACCTTC. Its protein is CSVEENNYGYTF. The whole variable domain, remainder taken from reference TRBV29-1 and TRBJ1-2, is SAVISQKPSRDICQRGTSLTIQCQVDSQVTMMFWYRQQPGQSLTLIATANQGSEATYESGFVIDKFPISRPNLTFSTLTVSNMSPEDSSIYLCSVEENNYGYTFGSGTRLTVV.

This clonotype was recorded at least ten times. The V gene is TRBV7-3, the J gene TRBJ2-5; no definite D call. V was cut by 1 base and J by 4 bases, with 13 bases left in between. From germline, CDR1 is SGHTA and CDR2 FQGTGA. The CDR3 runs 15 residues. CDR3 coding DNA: TGTGCCAGCAGCTTAATAGGCTCCGACGGAGAGACCCAGTACTTC. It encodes CASSLIGSDGETQYF.

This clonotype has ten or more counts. The CDR3 DNA sequence: TGTGCCAGCAGGAGCCAGGGGCAATCCGGGGAGCTGTTTTTT. Protein sequence: CASRSQGQSGELFF. This chain connects TRBV2 to TRBJ2-2; D may be TRBD1 (6 bases). Germline-derived CDR1 and CDR2 are SNHLY and FYNNEI. The CDR3 spans 14 residues. Trimming removed 6 bases at V and 6 bases at J, with 14 bases between.

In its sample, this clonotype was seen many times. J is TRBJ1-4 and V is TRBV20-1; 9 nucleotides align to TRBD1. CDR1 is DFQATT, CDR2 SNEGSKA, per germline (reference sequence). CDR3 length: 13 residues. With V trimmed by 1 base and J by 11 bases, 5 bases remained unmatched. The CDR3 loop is CSARGTGAEKLFF. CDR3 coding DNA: TGCAGTGCTAGAGGGACAGGGGCAGAGAAACTGTTTTTT.

The CDR3 region has the DNA TGTGCCAGCAGCACCGGACTAACTTCCTACGAGCAGTACTTC. Translating gives CASSTGLTSYEQYF. V usage is TRBV6-1 and J usage is TRBJ2-7, with D possibly TRBD2 on 6 matching bases. CDR3 size: 14 residues. V lost 6 bases to trimming and J lost 1 base, with 13 bases between them. Germline V CDR1 and CDR2: MNHNS, SASEGT.

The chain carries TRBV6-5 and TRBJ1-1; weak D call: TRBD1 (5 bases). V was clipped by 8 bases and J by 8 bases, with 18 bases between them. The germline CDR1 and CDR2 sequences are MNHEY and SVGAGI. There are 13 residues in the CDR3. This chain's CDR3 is CASSRDSRREAFF. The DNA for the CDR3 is TGTGCCAGCTCCAGGGACTCCCGGAGGGAAGCTTTCTTT.

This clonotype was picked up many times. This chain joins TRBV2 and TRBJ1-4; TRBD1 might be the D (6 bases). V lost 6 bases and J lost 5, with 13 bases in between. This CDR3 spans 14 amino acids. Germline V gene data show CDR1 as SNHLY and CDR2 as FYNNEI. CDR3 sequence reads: CASRKDRLNEKLFF. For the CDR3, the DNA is TGTGCCAGCAGAAAGGACAGACTAAATGAAAAACTGTTTTTT.

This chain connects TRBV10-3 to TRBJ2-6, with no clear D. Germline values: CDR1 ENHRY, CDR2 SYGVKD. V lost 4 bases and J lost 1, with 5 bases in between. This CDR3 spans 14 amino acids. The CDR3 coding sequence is TGTGCCATCAGTGGTGAATCTGGGGCCAACGTCCTGACTTTC. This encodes CAISGESGANVLTF.

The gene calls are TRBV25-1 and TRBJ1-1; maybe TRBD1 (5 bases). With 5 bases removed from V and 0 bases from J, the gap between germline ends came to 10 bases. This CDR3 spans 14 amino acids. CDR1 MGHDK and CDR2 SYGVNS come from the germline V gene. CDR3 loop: CASSYGAMNTEAFF. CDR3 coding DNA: TGTGCCAGCAGTTACGGGGCCATGAACACTGAAGCTTTCTTT.

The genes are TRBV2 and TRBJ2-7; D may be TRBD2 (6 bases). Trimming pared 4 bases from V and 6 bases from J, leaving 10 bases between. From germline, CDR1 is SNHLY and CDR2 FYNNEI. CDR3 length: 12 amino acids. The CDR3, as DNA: TGTGCCAGCAGTGCGCCGGGACTCGAGCAGTACTTC. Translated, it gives CASSAPGLEQYF.

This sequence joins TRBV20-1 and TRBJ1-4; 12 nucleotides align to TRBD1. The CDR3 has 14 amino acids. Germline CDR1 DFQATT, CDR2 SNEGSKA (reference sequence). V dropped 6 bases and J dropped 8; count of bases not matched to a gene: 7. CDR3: CSATGQGAGEKLFF. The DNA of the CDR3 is TGCAGTGCAACGGGACAGGGGGCTGGGGAAAAACTGTTTTTT.

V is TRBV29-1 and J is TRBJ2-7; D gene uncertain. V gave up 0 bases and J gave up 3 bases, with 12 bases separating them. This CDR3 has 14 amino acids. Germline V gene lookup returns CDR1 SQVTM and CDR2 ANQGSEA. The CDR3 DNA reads TGCAGCGTTGAAGAGCTGGGTGAGTTCTACGAGCAGTACTTC. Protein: CSVEELGEFYEQYF.

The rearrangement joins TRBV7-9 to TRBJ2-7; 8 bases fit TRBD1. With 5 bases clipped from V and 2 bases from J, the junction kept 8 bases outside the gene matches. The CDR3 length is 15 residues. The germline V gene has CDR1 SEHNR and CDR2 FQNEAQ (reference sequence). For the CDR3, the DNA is TGTGCCAGCAGCCACCGGGACAGGTTCCCCTACGAGCAGTACTTC. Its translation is CASSHRDRFPYEQYF.

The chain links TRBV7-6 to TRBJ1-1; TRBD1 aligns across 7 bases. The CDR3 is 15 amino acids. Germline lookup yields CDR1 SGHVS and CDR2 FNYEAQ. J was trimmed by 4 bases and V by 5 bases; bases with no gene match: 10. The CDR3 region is CASSQDRVSGTEAFF. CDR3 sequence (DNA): TGTGCCAGCAGCCAAGACAGGGTTTCTGGCACTGAAGCTTTCTTT.

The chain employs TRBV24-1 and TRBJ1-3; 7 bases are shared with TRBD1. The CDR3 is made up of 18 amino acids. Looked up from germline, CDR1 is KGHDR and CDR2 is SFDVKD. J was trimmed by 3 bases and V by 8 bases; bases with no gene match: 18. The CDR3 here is CATNRTGDDSRGGNTIYF. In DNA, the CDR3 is TGTGCCACCAACCGGACAGGAGACGATAGCCGGGGTGGAAACACCATATATTTT.

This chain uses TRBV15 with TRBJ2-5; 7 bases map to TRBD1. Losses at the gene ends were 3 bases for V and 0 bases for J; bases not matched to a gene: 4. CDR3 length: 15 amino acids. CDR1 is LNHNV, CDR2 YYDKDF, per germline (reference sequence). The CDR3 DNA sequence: TGTGCCACCAGCAGGAGGGGGCAGTACCAAGAGACCCAGTACTTC. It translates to CATSRRGQYQETQYF.

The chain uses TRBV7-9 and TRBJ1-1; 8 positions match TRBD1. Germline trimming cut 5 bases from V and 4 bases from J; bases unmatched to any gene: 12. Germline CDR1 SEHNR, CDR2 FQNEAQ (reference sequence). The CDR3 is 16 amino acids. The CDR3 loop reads CASSPGGSRLGTEAFF. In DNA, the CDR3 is TGTGCCAGCAGCCCAGGGGGCTCCCGTTTAGGCACTGAAGCTTTCTTT.

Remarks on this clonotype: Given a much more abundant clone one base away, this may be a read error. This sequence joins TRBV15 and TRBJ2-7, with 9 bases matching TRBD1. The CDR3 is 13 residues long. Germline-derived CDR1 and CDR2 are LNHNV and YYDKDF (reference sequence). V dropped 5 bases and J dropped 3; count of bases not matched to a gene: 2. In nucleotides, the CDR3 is TGTGCCACCAGCCGGGACAGGGACTACGAGCAGTACTTC. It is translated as CATSRDRDYEQYF.

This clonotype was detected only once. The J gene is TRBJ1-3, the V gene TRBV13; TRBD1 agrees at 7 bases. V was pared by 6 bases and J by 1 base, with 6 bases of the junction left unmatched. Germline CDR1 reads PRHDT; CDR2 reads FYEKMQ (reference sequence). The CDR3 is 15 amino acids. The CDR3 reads CASSYRGHSGNTIYF. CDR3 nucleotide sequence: TGTGCCAGCAGTTACAGGGGCCATTCTGGAAACACCATATATTTT.

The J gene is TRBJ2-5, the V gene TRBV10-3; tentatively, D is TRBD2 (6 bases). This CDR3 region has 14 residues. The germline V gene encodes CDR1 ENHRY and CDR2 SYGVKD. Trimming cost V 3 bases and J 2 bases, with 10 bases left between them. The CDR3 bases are TGTGCCATCAGTGATTGGGCGGGGCAAGAGACCCAGTACTTC. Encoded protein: CAISDWAGQETQYF.

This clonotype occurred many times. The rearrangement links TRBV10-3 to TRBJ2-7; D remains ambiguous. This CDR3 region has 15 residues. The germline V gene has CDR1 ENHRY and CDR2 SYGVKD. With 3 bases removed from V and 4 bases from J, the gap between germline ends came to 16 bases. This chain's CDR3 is CAISDGSSGAYEQYF. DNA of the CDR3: TGTGCCATCAGTGATGGGTCGTCCGGAGCTTACGAGCAGTACTTC.

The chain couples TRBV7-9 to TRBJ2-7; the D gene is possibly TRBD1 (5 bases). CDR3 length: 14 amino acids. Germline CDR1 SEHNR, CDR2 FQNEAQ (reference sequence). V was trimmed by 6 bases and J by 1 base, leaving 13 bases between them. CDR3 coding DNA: TGTGCCAGCAGTTTTGAGACAGATTCCTACGAGCAGTACTTC. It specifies CASSFETDSYEQYF.